These 6 T cell receptor beta chains were sequenced from one sample in a study of vaccination and CD4 T cells after COVID-19. No antigens are known for them. Stated treatment: approximately 9-day PBMC culture with coronavirus spike peptide pools or control peptides (ViraFEST assay). Once obtained from cultured CD4+ T cells, the DNA was sequenced using the Oncomine TCR Beta short-read assay. One entry per CDR3 protein results from TCRdb running MiXCR on the PCR reads. Altogether approximately 25,000 distinct CDR3 sequences are present, approximately 49% being singletons, with the ten largest covering 6% to 7.5%. Sequencing was performed on CD4+ T cells from blood, cultured in vitro. The source is a human donor who had recovered from COVID-19.

The chain employs TRBV5-1 and TRBJ2-2, with 10 bases aligning to TRBD1. After removal of 3 bases from V and 3 bases from J, the junction contained 5 bases not matched to a gene. This CDR3 is 16 amino acids long. Germline assignment: CDR1 SGHRS and CDR2 YFSETQ. The CDR3, as DNA: TGCGCCAGCAGCTACGGGGACAGGGGCTACACCGGGGAGCTGTTTTTT. It encodes CASSYGDRGYTGELFF. The full variable domain, with the rest looked up from reference TRBV5-1 and TRBJ2-2, is KAGVTQTPRYLIKTRGQQVTLSCSPISGHRSVSWYQQTPGQGLQFLFEYFSETQRNKGNFPGRFSGRQFSNSRSEMNVSTLELGDSALYLCASSYGDRGYTGELFFGEGSRLTVL.

V is TRBV21-1 and J is TRBJ1-1; the DNA was not used to check the table's D call, TRBD1. TRBV21-1 is described as a pseudogene. The CDR3 runs 16 residues. The DNA of the CDR3 is TGTGCCAGCAGCAAAGTTTGGGACACAGTGAACACTGAAGCTTTCTTT. Translated: CASSKVWDTVNTEAFF.

The chain links TRBV6-2 or TRBV6-3 to TRBJ2-2; no reliable D call. V gave up 6 bases and J gave up 7 bases, with 9 bases separating them. This CDR3 is 12 amino acids long. Germline V gives CDR1 MNHEY, CDR2 SVGEGT. CDR3 sequence: CASSPYGGELFF. The CDR3 DNA reads as TGTGCCAGCAGCCCCTACGGCGGGGAGCTGTTTTTT.

The chain links TRBV6-4 to TRBJ2-2; D not certain. Deletions cut 2 bases from V and 3 bases from J, with 4 bases between. CDR3 length equals 13 residues. The germline V gene has CDR1 MRHNA and CDR2 SNTAGT. For the CDR3, the DNA is TGTGCCAGCAGTGACAGGGACACCGGGGAGCTGTTTTTT. Protein: CASSDRDTGELFF.

Only a few counts were recorded for this clonotype. This chain's CDR3 is CASTTGSVGYGYTF. The CDR3 region has the DNA TGTGCCAGTACTACAGGGTCGGTTGGCTATGGCTACACCTTC. The chain employs TRBV19 and TRBJ1-2, with D possibly TRBD1 on 6 matching bases. CDR1 is LNHDA, CDR2 SQIVND, per germline (reference sequence). With 7 bases removed from V and 4 bases from J, the gap between germline ends came to 16 bases. The CDR3 is 14 residues long.

This chain joins TRBV2 and TRBJ2-2, with TRBD1 identical over 11 bases. CDR1 is SNHLY, CDR2 FYNNEI, per germline. The ends lost 6 bases at V and 5 bases at J; junction bases unmatched: 2. The CDR3 covers 14 residues. CDR3 amino acids: CASRRDRGTGELFF. For the CDR3, the DNA is TGTGCCAGCAGACGGGACAGGGGGACCGGGGAGCTGTTTTTT. The whole variable domain, filled in from reference TRBV2 and TRBJ2-2, reads EPEVTQTPSHQVTQMGQEVILRCVPISNHLYFYWYRQILGQKVEFLVSFYNNEISEKSEIFDDQFSVERPDGSNFTLKIRSTKLEDSAMYFCASRRDRGTGELFFGEGSRLTVL.